What follows are 8 T cell receptor beta chains derived from one specimen sequenced in a study of OX40 agonist ivuxolimab in advanced cancers. Only in-frame clones appear in the TCRdb table, and some are missing; sequencing was by immunoSEQ multiplex PCR. The sample records approximately 40,000 clones, roughly 84% being singletons. Sequences were derived from CD4+ or CD8+ T cells sorted from blood, sampled in a trial of the OX40 agonist ivuxolimab. These receptors all come from an adult with an advanced solid tumor such as melanoma, head and neck, liver or kidney cancer.

The V gene is TRBV7-9, the J gene TRBJ2-6, with no clear D. Germline V gives CDR1 SEHNR, CDR2 FQNEAQ (reference sequence). The CDR3 is 16 amino acids. Trimming removed 2 bases at V and 0 bases at J, with 8 bases between. CDR3 in DNA: TGTGCCAGCAGCTTACCTCGTATCTCTGGGGCCAACGTCCTGACTTTC. Its translation: CASSLPRISGANVLTF.

There are a few counts of this clone. This chain links TRBV9 with TRBJ2-5, with 14 bases identical to TRBD2. This CDR3 has 18 residues. Germline trimming cut 3 bases from V and 5 bases from J; bases unmatched to any gene: 12. Germline V gives CDR1 SGDLS, CDR2 YYNGEE. The CDR3: CASSASLGLAGERETQYF. Written as DNA, the CDR3 is TGTGCCAGCAGCGCCTCCTTGGGACTAGCGGGAGAGAGGGAGACCCAGTACTTC. Combining the CDR3 with reference TRBV9 and TRBJ2-5 gives the whole variable domain DSGVTQTPKHLITATGQRVTLRCSPRSGDLSVYWYQQSLDQGLQFLIQYYNGEERAKGNILERFSAQQFPDLHSELNLSSLELGDSALYFCASSASLGLAGERETQYFGPGTRLLVL.

The rearrangement uses TRBV11-3 and TRBJ2-1; 8 bases line up with TRBD2. J was trimmed by 5 bases and V by 0 bases; bases with no gene match: 0. Per the germline V gene, CDR1 is SGHNT and CDR2 is YENEEA. The CDR3 loop spans 14 amino acids. The CDR3 protein is CASSLELADNEQFF. The DNA of the CDR3 is TGTGCCAGCAGCTTAGAACTAGCGGACAATGAGCAGTTCTTC. The variable domain in full, completed from reference TRBV11-3 and TRBJ2-1, reads EAGVVQSPRYKIIEKKQPVAFWCNPISGHNTLYWYLQNLGQGPELLIRYENEEAVDDSQLPKDRFSAERLKGVDSTLKIQPAELGDSAVYLCASSLELADNEQFFGPGTRLTVL.

This clone was observed a single time. This chain joins TRBV4-1 and TRBJ2-3, with D possibly matching TRBD2 (5 bases). This CDR3 has 16 residues. Between the trimmed V and J ends, which lost 1 base and 2 bases, there was a span of 13 bases. The germline V gene encodes CDR1 MGHRA and CDR2 YSYEKL. In nucleotides, the CDR3 is TGCGCCAGCAGCCAAGTTCCCGGGGTAAACACAGATACGCAGTATTTT. It codes for CASSQVPGVNTDTQYF.

This rearrangement joins TRBV7-9 to TRBJ2-5; no clear D gene. Germline CDR1 and CDR2: SEHNR and FQNEAQ (reference sequence). The CDR3 sequence is 13 residues long. V shed 4 bases and J shed 0 bases, with 6 bases lying between them. CDR3 DNA: TGTGCCAGCAGCTCAGAGTACCAAGAGACCCAGTACTTC. Encoded protein: CASSSEYQETQYF.

The rearrangement uses TRBV7-2 and TRBJ2-7; D gene ambiguous. The germline V gene has CDR1 SGHTA and CDR2 FQGNSA. V gave up 5 bases and J gave up 0 bases, with 8 bases separating them. The CDR3 consists of 13 residues. The CDR3 sequence: CASSPDPSYEQYF. The CDR3 DNA is TGTGCCAGCAGCCCCGACCCCTCCTACGAGCAGTACTTC.

This clone is classed as medium-sized. The rearrangement links TRBV27 to TRBJ1-5; TRBD1 agrees at 7 bases. From germline, CDR1 is MNHEY and CDR2 SMNVEV (reference sequence). The CDR3 runs 13 residues. With V trimmed by 4 bases and J by 5 bases, 2 bases remained unmatched. The CDR3 region has the DNA TGTGCCAGCAGTTCGGGACAGCATCAGCCCCAGCATTTT. Protein product: CASSSGQHQPQHF.

This clone has only a few counts. The J gene is TRBJ2-3, the V gene TRBV29-1; 10 nucleotides align to TRBD2. The germline gives CDR1 SQVTM, CDR2 ANQGSEA. The CDR3 contains 21 residues. V shed 0 bases and J 0 bases; nucleotides not matched to a gene: 18. The CDR3 reads CSVEDRGPSGSPVLSTDTQYF. Written as DNA, the CDR3 is TGCAGCGTTGAAGATCGAGGCCCTAGCGGGAGCCCCGTTCTTAGCACAGATACGCAGTATTTT.